The 12 T cell receptor beta chains listed next were all sequenced from one sample in a study of blood T cell repertoires in COVID-19. Libraries were prepared by immunoSEQ multiplex PCR; TCRdb keeps only in-frame clonotypes and omits some of them. The sample lists 95,000 to 150,000 clones; 88% were seen once. Sequenced sample: peripheral blood. Receptor source: a middle-aged man with acute or convalescent COVID-19.

This chain links TRBV24-1 with TRBJ2-7, with 14 bases aligning to TRBD2. The germline V gene encodes CDR1 KGHDR and CDR2 SFDVKD. V was clipped by 4 bases and J by 6 bases; unmatched bases: 7. This CDR3 contains 16 residues. The CDR3 coding sequence is TGTGCCACCAGTGACCTGACTAGCGGGAGGGCCCGCGAGCAGTACTTC. Protein: CATSDLTSGRAREQYF.

This clone was recorded only once. For the CDR3, the DNA is TGTGCCAGTAGTATAATGGCGGGTGACACCGGGGAGCTGTTTTTT. Translated, it gives CASSIMAGDTGELFF. The chain recombines TRBV19 with TRBJ2-2; possible D gene TRBD2, 5 bases. V shed 2 bases and J shed 3 bases, with 10 bases lying between them. This CDR3 is 15 amino acids long. Germline lookup yields CDR1 LNHDA and CDR2 SQIVND (reference sequence).

The V call is TRBV4-1, the J call TRBJ1-1, with D tentatively TRBD1 (5 bases). V gave up 4 bases and J gave up 2 bases, with 14 bases separating them. Per germline, CDR1 MGHRA and CDR2 YSYEKL. The CDR3 consists of 15 residues. CDR3 bases: TGCGCCAGCAGCCTGTTAGAGACAGTAAACACTGAAGCTTTCTTT. Its protein is CASSLLETVNTEAFF.

The rearrangement links TRBV6-6 to TRBJ2-6; possible D gene TRBD1, 6 bases. The CDR3 has 18 amino acids. Germline CDR1 and CDR2: MNHNY and SVGAGI (reference sequence). V was trimmed by 5 bases and J by 2 bases, leaving 19 bases between them. The CDR3 protein is CASSLKGVGGTGANVLTF. In DNA, the CDR3 is TGTGCCAGCAGTCTAAAGGGGGTTGGCGGTACTGGGGCCAACGTCCTGACTTTC.

J is TRBJ2-1 and V is TRBV7-7; TRBD2 aligns across 12 bases. CDR1 and CDR2 from the germline V gene are SSHAT and FNYEAQ (reference sequence). The V segment lost 0 bases and the J segment 5 bases; nucleotides outside the gene matches: 11. CDR3 size: 19 residues. For the CDR3, the DNA is TGTGCCAGCAGCTTAGCGGGCGGACTAGCGGGACCTAACAACAATGAGCAGTTCTTC. Amino acids: CASSLAGGLAGPNNNEQFF.

The J gene is TRBJ1-1, the V gene TRBV18; the D gene is possibly TRBD1 (5 bases). V was trimmed by 3 bases and J by 4 bases, leaving 12 bases between them. The length of the CDR3 is 14 residues. Germline-derived CDR1 and CDR2 are KGHSH and LQKENI. The CDR3 bases are TGTGCCAGCTCACCCGCAGGGAGGGGCACTGAAGCTTTCTTT. This gives the protein CASSPAGRGTEAFF.

A single count supports this clone. This chain uses TRBV6-2 or TRBV6-3 with TRBJ1-1; 10 bases match TRBD1. The length of the CDR3 is 16 residues. Unmatched junction bases numbered 5, after V lost 0 bases and J lost 4 bases. Germline V gene data show CDR1 as MNHEY and CDR2 as SVGEGT. The CDR3 here is CASSYSGTGEGTEAFF. DNA for the CDR3: TGTGCCAGCAGTTACTCGGGGACAGGGGAGGGCACTGAAGCTTTCTTT.

This rearrangement joins TRBV18 to TRBJ2-3, with D possibly being TRBD2 (5 bases). V was shortened by 0 bases and J by 0 bases, with 7 bases between the two germline ends. The CDR3 has 15 amino acids. CDR1 is KGHSH, CDR2 LQKENI, per germline. CDR3 sequence (DNA): TGTGCCAGCTCACCACCGGGCGGGAGCACAGATACGCAGTATTTT. Translation: CASSPPGGSTDTQYF.

The chain employs TRBV6-5 and TRBJ2-6; 8 bases agree with TRBD1. Germline V gene data show CDR1 as MNHEY and CDR2 as SVGAGI. V shed 2 bases, J shed 2 bases, and the junction held 2 bases outside the gene matches. The CDR3 has 16 residues. CDR3 in amino acids: CASSYPTGAGANVLTF. CDR3 DNA: TGTGCCAGCAGTTACCCGACAGGGGCTGGGGCCAACGTCCTGACTTTC.

CDR3 in DNA: TGTGCCACCAGCGCCGCCCGGAGGTACCAAGAGACCCAGTACTTC. It is translated as CATSAARRYQETQYF. The rearrangement links TRBV15 to TRBJ2-5, with a tentative D call TRBD2 (5 bases). Trimming took 5 bases from V and 0 from J, leaving 13 bases between them. The CDR3 runs 15 residues. Germline lookup yields CDR1 LNHNV and CDR2 YYDKDF (reference sequence).

This clone was detected a few times. The V and J genes are TRBV11-2 and TRBJ1-2; 7 nucleotides match TRBD1. Germline V lookup: CDR1 SGHAT, CDR2 FQNNGV. CDR3 length: 13 residues. The V segment lost 4 bases and the J segment 2 bases; nucleotides outside the gene matches: 1. CDR3 nucleotide sequence: TGTGCCAGCAGCTGGGACAGCAACTATGGCTACACCTTC. This translates into CASSWDSNYGYTF. The full variable domain, rest sourced from reference TRBV11-2 and TRBJ1-2, is EAGVAQSPRYKIIEKRQSVAFWCNPISGHATLYWYQQILGQGPKLLIQFQNNGVVDDSQLPKDRFSAERLKGVDSTLKIQPAKLEDSAVYLCASSWDSNYGYTFGSGTRLTVV.

This clone has only one observation. The chain has TRBV5-1 and TRBJ2-7; 7 bases fit TRBD2. V shed 7 bases and J 1 base; nucleotides not matched to a gene: 5. CDR1 is SGHRS and CDR2 is YFSETQ in the germline V gene. The CDR3 runs to 13 residues. CDR3 nucleotides: TGCGCCAGCGGAGCGGGATCTTCCTACGAGCAGTACTTC. Residues: CASGAGSSYEQYF.